Only a few counts were recorded for the clone carrying this T cell receptor (beta chain). Its antigen remains unidentified. The data were taken from a study of T cell repertoires in cytomegalovirus infection. Study as a whole: Public TCR beta signatures were indicative of both CMV infection and a matching HLA type. Regarding the study as a whole: The ex vivo response was dominated by HLA-C-restricted CMV-specific TCR beta clonotypes. Using cumulative public TCR beta family frequency, the authors identified those who carried CMV together with the relevant HLA.

TCRdb passed the reads through MiXCR, listing each CDR3 protein once. The table shows about 490,000 distinct CDR3 sequences, with 16% occurring only once. The CDR3 sequence is 12 residues long. Trimming cost V 4 bases and J 4 bases, with 10 bases left between them. Looked up from germline, CDR1 is SQVTM and CDR2 is ANQGSEA. The sequence derives from a human donor in good health (CMV status not recorded). Some clones in this sample may be carry-over from other donors' samples. The chain has TRBV29-1 and TRBJ2-5; either TRBD1 or TRBD2 may supply D (6 bases each). Material for sequencing was CD8+ T cells from PBMCs. Written as DNA, the CDR3 is TGCAGCGTTGGAGGAGGGGGAGAGACCCAGTACTTC. Translating gives CSVGGGGETQYF.